Below are 12 T cell receptor beta chains sequenced from a single sample in a study of memory CD8 T cells in hepatitis C reinfection. This sample's time point: pre-reinfection, 55 to 20 weeks before reinfection detection. No in vitro expansion preceded TCR sequencing of the sorted cells. TCRdb keeps only in-frame clones here, not all; method: immunoSEQ multiplex PCR. Found here are tens of thousands of clones, 85% to 90% of them singletons; the top ten hold approximately 1%. Sample: naive CD8+ T cells sorted from blood. The receptors shown here come from a man between 18 and 35 years old with hepatitis C virus infection.

This rearrangement joins TRBV27 to TRBJ2-1, with D hard to call. Germline loops: CDR1 MNHEY, CDR2 SMNVEV (reference sequence). There are 15 residues in the CDR3. V gave up 1 base and J gave up 6 bases, with 13 bases separating them. CDR3 nucleotides: TGTGCCAGCAGTTTATATACCTACCGAAGCAATGAGCAGTTCTTC. Translating gives CASSLYTYRSNEQFF.

The chain carries TRBV6-5 and TRBJ2-7, with TRBD1 matching 7 bases. The germline V gene has CDR1 MNHEY and CDR2 SVGAGI. After removal of 4 bases from V and 5 bases from J, the junction contained 5 bases not matched to a gene. The CDR3 has 13 residues. Here the CDR3 DNA reads TGTGCCAGCAGTTCCACCGGGACAGACGAGCAGTACTTC. Translating gives CASSSTGTDEQYF.

The rearrangement links TRBV5-1 to TRBJ2-7; D is possibly TRBD2 (6 bases). The CDR3 has 14 residues. CDR1 is SGHRS, CDR2 YFSETQ, per germline. The ends were cut back, 3 bases at V and 4 bases at J, with 14 bases in the middle. The CDR3 nucleotides read TGCGCCAGCAGCTGGGACTGGGCGAATTACGAGCAGTACTTC. Its translation: CASSWDWANYEQYF.

V usage is TRBV6-6 and J usage is TRBJ2-1, with TRBD2 matching over 11 bases. This CDR3 is 14 amino acids long. V gave up 6 bases and J gave up 5 bases; unmatched junction bases: 3. Germline CDR1 reads MNHNY; CDR2 reads SVGAGI (reference sequence). The CDR3: CASSLAGGHNEQFF. CDR3 DNA sequence: TGTGCCAGCAGCCTAGCGGGGGGCCACAATGAGCAGTTCTTC.

This rearrangement joins TRBV5-6 to TRBJ2-1, with 8 bases that match TRBD2. The CDR3 runs to 15 residues. Germline assignment: CDR1 SGHDT and CDR2 YYEEEE. Trimming took 0 bases from V and 7 from J; bases not matched to a gene: 6. This CDR3 reads CASSLGERELNEQFF. The DNA for the CDR3 is TGTGCCAGCAGCTTGGGGGAGCGGGAGCTTAATGAGCAGTTCTTC.

This chain uses TRBV28 with TRBJ2-7, with D maybe TRBD1 (5 bases). V shed 9 bases and J shed 1 base, with 13 bases lying between them. In germline, CDR1 is MDHEN, CDR2 SYDVKM. The CDR3 runs to 13 residues. This CDR3 reads CASTGRSSYEQYF. The CDR3 DNA reads TGTGCCAGTACAGGACGGTCGTCCTACGAGCAGTACTTC.

The rearrangement uses TRBV10-3 and TRBJ1-2, with unresolved D. Deletions cut 0 bases from V and 3 bases from J, with 11 bases between. CDR1 is ENHRY, CDR2 SYGVKD, per germline. CDR3 length equals 15 residues. The CDR3 spells CAISESMLAYYGYTF. DNA for the CDR3: TGTGCCATCAGTGAGTCGATGCTGGCCTACTATGGCTACACCTTC.

J is TRBJ1-5 and V is TRBV27, with unresolved D. The V end lost 3 bases, the J end lost 1 base, and 7 bases lay between the germline ends. From germline, CDR1 is MNHEY and CDR2 SMNVEV (reference sequence). The CDR3 covers 14 residues. The CDR3 sequence is CASSLIGSNQPQHF. The CDR3 DNA follows: TGTGCCAGCAGTTTGATCGGGAGCAATCAGCCCCAGCATTTT.

V and J are TRBV9 and TRBJ2-1; 8 nucleotides align to TRBD2. V shed 0 bases and J 6 bases; nucleotides not matched to a gene: 5. The CDR3 runs 15 residues. The germline V gene has CDR1 SGDLS and CDR2 YYNGEE. DNA for the CDR3: TGTGCCAGCAGCGTAGATGGGACTAGTTTCAATGAGCAGTTCTTC. Translated: CASSVDGTSFNEQFF.

This chain connects TRBV4-1 to TRBJ2-1; D remains unclear. CDR1 MGHRA and CDR2 YSYEKL come from the germline V gene. The V and J ends lost 1 base and 10 bases respectively, with 14 bases between them. The CDR3 consists of 14 residues. Here the CDR3 reads CASSQAMSSAEQFF. CDR3 DNA sequence: TGCGCCAGCAGCCAAGCAATGTCGAGCGCCGAGCAGTTCTTC.

This rearrangement joins TRBV6-5 to TRBJ1-1; 7 bases are a match to TRBD1. Germline CDR1 and CDR2: MNHEY and SVGAGI. Germline trimming cut 5 bases from V and 0 bases from J; bases unmatched to any gene: 3. This CDR3 is 14 amino acids long. CDR3 coding DNA: TGTGCCAGCAGTCCGACAGGGTTGAACACTGAAGCTTTCTTT. Amino acid sequence: CASSPTGLNTEAFF.

V is TRBV5-8 and J is TRBJ2-5; 12 bases map to TRBD1. CDR1 is SGHTS and CDR2 is YDEGEE in the germline V gene. This CDR3 region has 15 residues. Trimming cost V 4 bases and J 4 bases; bases outside gene matches: 5. In DNA form, the CDR3 reads TGTGCCAGCAGCCAGGGGACAGGGGGCAGAGAGACCCAGTACTTC. Residues: CASSQGTGGRETQYF.